The 24 T cell receptor beta chains presented below share a single source sample, sequenced in a study of beta chain features in type 1 diabetes. The whole isolated RNA underwent reverse transcription, so sequencing captured expressed TCRB transcripts. TCRdb keeps only in-frame clones here, not all; method: immunoSEQ multiplex PCR. The repertoire holds roughly 170,000 clones, about 13% seen once, with 0.62% in the top ten. Sequenced sample: central memory CD4+ T cells from blood. The origin of the receptors is a woman aged 18-29 years in good health.

The chain carries TRBV7-2 and TRBJ2-1, with 10 bases lining up with TRBD2. The ends lost 3 bases at V and 7 bases at J; junction bases unmatched: 12. Germline CDR1 is SGHTA and CDR2 is FQGNSA. This CDR3 has 17 residues. The DNA of the CDR3 is TGTGCCAGCAGCTTCCTCCCCGTACCGGGACTAGCGAATGAGCAGTTCTTC. As protein: CASSFLPVPGLANEQFF.

This chain joins TRBV6-5 and TRBJ1-2; 7 nucleotides line up with TRBD1. V lost 5 bases, J lost 1 base, and 4 bases stayed unmatched. Germline V gene lookup returns CDR1 MNHEY and CDR2 SVGAGI. This CDR3 contains 14 residues. CDR3 sequence (DNA): TGTGCCAGCAGTGAGGACAGGCTTAACTATGGCTACACCTTC. Translating it yields CASSEDRLNYGYTF.

The chain couples TRBV29-1 to TRBJ2-3, with D tentatively TRBD2 (5 bases). Germline V lookup: CDR1 SQVTM, CDR2 ANQGSEA. Trimming removed 8 bases at V and 1 base at J, with 16 bases between. This CDR3 has 14 residues. The CDR3 DNA reads as TGCAGCACCGAAGGGAGAGTGGGCACAGATACGCAGTATTTT. Protein product: CSTEGRVGTDTQYF.

This clone came up a few times. The chain carries TRBV27 and TRBJ1-5, with a tentative D call TRBD1 (5 bases). The ends were cut back, 5 bases at V and 0 bases at J, with 8 bases in the middle. Germline V gene sequence: CDR1 MNHEY, CDR2 SMNVEV (reference sequence). The CDR3 is made up of 14 amino acids. The CDR3: CASSGAFSNQPQHF. CDR3 nucleotides: TGTGCCAGCAGTGGGGCCTTTAGCAATCAGCCCCAGCATTTT.

This clone has just a few counts. The CDR3 spells CASSLAAGRMGGYTF. As DNA, the CDR3 is TGCGCCAGCAGCTTGGCTGCGGGGCGCATGGGTGGCTACACCTTC. This chain links TRBV5-1 with TRBJ1-2, with D maybe TRBD1 (5 bases). The germline gives CDR1 SGHRS, CDR2 YFSETQ. The V gene lost 0 bases and the J gene lost 7 bases, with 16 bases spanning the gap. The CDR3 extends over 15 amino acids.

The table lists this clone with a few counts. The chain links TRBV9 to TRBJ1-5; D not certain. This CDR3 contains 14 residues. With 0 bases removed from V and 4 bases from J, the gap between germline ends came to 8 bases. In germline, CDR1 is SGDLS, CDR2 YYNGEE. The CDR3: CASSVGQVNQPQHF. Here the CDR3 DNA reads TGTGCCAGCAGCGTAGGCCAGGTTAATCAGCCCCAGCATTTT.

The chain joins TRBV18 to TRBJ2-3; 7 bases match TRBD1. CDR3 length: 18 amino acids. V lost 2 bases and J lost 0; bases outside the gene matches: 11. CDR1 and CDR2 from the germline V gene are KGHSH and LQKENI. CDR3 protein: CASSPYPLGTASTDTQYF. As DNA, the CDR3 is TGTGCCAGCTCACCATATCCCCTCGGGACAGCTAGCACAGATACGCAGTATTTT.

In this sample, this clone turned up a few times. This chain joins TRBV25-1 and TRBJ2-1; D gene unclear. Per the germline V gene, CDR1 is MGHDK and CDR2 is SYGVNS. V lost 2 bases, J lost 6 bases, and 11 bases lay in between. The CDR3 sequence is 14 residues long. This chain's CDR3 is CASSEPQWANEQFF. CDR3 coding DNA: TGTGCCAGCAGTGAACCCCAATGGGCCAATGAGCAGTTCTTC. The full variable domain, its missing parts supplied by reference TRBV25-1 and TRBJ2-1, is EADIYQTPRYLVIGTGKKITLECSQTMGHDKMYWYQQDPGMELHLIHYSYGVNSTEKGDLSSESTVSRIRTEHFPLTLESARPSHTSQYLCASSEPQWANEQFFGPGTRLTVL.

V is TRBV5-1 and J is TRBJ2-7; 10 nucleotides align to TRBD2. V was pared by 0 bases and J by 2 bases, with 8 bases of the junction left unmatched. CDR3 length: 17 amino acids. Germline CDR1 is SGHRS and CDR2 is YFSETQ. The CDR3 DNA reads as TGCGCCAGCAGCTTGGGTCCCCCTAGCGGGAGTCCCTACGAGCAGTACTTC. It codes for CASSLGPPSGSPYEQYF.

This clone has more than one count but fewer than ten. Here the CDR3 DNA reads TGTGCCATCAGTGGGCAACAACAGGGCCACTCTGGAAACACCATATATTTT. It is translated as CAISGQQQGHSGNTIYF. V is TRBV10-3 and J is TRBJ1-3; a weak D match, TRBD1 (6 bases). CDR1 is ENHRY and CDR2 is SYGVKD in the germline V gene. This CDR3 is 17 amino acids long. V was cut by 4 bases and J by 0 bases, with 16 bases left in between.

CDR3 amino acids: CASSLDPRGRETQYF. CDR3 in DNA: TGTGCCAGCAGCTTAGACCCCAGGGGGCGAGAGACCCAGTACTTC. The chain employs TRBV11-2 and TRBJ2-5; 8 positions match TRBD1. J gave up 4 bases and V 0 bases, and 4 bases lay outside the gene matches. CDR3 length: 15 amino acids. Germline V gene sequence: CDR1 SGHAT, CDR2 FQNNGV.

This clone showed up just a few times. This chain links TRBV14 with TRBJ2-1, with D maybe TRBD1 (6 bases). V was pared by 2 bases and J by 4 bases, with 12 bases between. The CDR3 extends over 15 amino acids. Germline V gene sequence: CDR1 SGHDN, CDR2 FVKESK. For the CDR3, the DNA is TGTGCCAGCAGCCAACAACAGGGTCTTTACAATGAGCAGTTCTTC. It is translated as CASSQQQGLYNEQFF.

Only a few counts were recorded for this clone. The gene calls are TRBV10-3 and TRBJ2-1; 10 bases align to TRBD1. Germline V gene lookup returns CDR1 ENHRY and CDR2 SYGVKD. The trim removed 9 bases at V and 6 bases at J, leaving 5 bases unmatched. This CDR3 has 13 residues. The CDR3 region is CAIRQGATNEQFF. The DNA for the CDR3 is TGTGCCATAAGACAGGGGGCAACCAATGAGCAGTTCTTC.

This clone was observed many times. The chain carries TRBV28 and TRBJ2-7; maybe TRBD1 (6 bases). V gave up 3 bases and J gave up 2 bases, with 17 bases separating them. Germline V gene sequence: CDR1 MDHEN, CDR2 SYDVKM. The CDR3 has 16 amino acids. The CDR3 nucleotides are TGTGCCAGCAGTTTCTCCCCCGGCCAGGGGCCCTACGAGCAGTACTTC. Its protein product is CASSFSPGQGPYEQYF.

This clone was counted only a few times. The chain recombines TRBV28 with TRBJ2-3; D possibly corresponds to TRBD2 (5 bases). Germline CDR1 MDHEN, CDR2 SYDVKM. The CDR3 runs to 16 residues. Trimming stripped 4 bases from V and 0 bases from J, with 14 bases between. The CDR3 DNA follows: TGTGCCAGCAGTTCACCCGGGGTGACTAGCACAGATACGCAGTATTTT. It translates to CASSSPGVTSTDTQYF.

The genes are TRBV5-1 and TRBJ2-5; perhaps TRBD1 as D (6 bases). Per the germline V gene, CDR1 is SGHRS and CDR2 is YFSETQ. The CDR3 is made up of 13 amino acids. The V end was cut by 6 bases, the J end by 5 bases, with 14 bases between. The CDR3 is CASNPIGGETQYF. CDR3 DNA: TGCGCCAGCAATCCGATTGGGGGCGAGACCCAGTACTTC.

J is TRBJ2-1 and V is TRBV5-1; 12 bases fit TRBD2. The CDR3 length is 15 residues. CDR1 is SGHRS and CDR2 is YFSETQ in the germline V gene. J was trimmed by 4 bases and V by 4 bases; bases with no gene match: 3. In DNA form, the CDR3 reads TGCGCCAGCAGCCGGACTAGCGGGGAGTACAATGAGCAGTTCTTC. Translation gives CASSRTSGEYNEQFF.

The CDR3, as DNA: TGTGCCAGCACCCGGCGGACTAGCACAGATACGCAGTATTTT. Translated, it gives CASTRRTSTDTQYF. The chain joins TRBV28 to TRBJ2-3; maybe TRBD2 (5 bases). V lost 7 bases and J lost 0, with 11 bases in between. This CDR3 region has 14 residues. Germline values: CDR1 MDHEN, CDR2 SYDVKM. The full variable domain, rest sourced from reference TRBV28 and TRBJ2-3, is DVKVTQSSRYLVKRTGEKVFLECVQDMDHENMFWYRQDPGLGLRLIYFSYDVKMKEKGDIPEGYSVSREKKERFSLILESASTNQTSMYLCASTRRTSTDTQYFGPGTRLTVL.

The V and J genes are TRBV28 and TRBJ1-1; 7 bases align to TRBD1. The CDR3 is 14 amino acids. Unmatched junction bases numbered 7, after V lost 5 bases and J lost 4 bases. Germline values: CDR1 MDHEN, CDR2 SYDVKM. The CDR3 DNA is TGTGCCAGCAGTCCGATACAGGGGTCCACTGAAGCTTTCTTT. Translating gives CASSPIQGSTEAFF.

This clone was detected only a few times. The chain couples TRBV7-2 to TRBJ1-2, with D unresolved. The germline CDR1 and CDR2 sequences are SGHTA and FQGNSA. The CDR3 spans 13 residues. Trimming pared 5 bases from V and 2 bases from J, leaving 9 bases between. CDR3 protein: CASSPHLNYGYTF. For the CDR3, the DNA is TGTGCCAGCAGCCCTCACCTAAACTATGGCTACACCTTC.

The rearrangement uses TRBV28 and TRBJ2-7; possibly TRBD2 for D (6 bases). In germline, CDR1 is MDHEN, CDR2 SYDVKM. CDR3 length: 14 residues. Trimming cost V 0 bases and J 3 bases, with 9 bases left between them. This chain's CDR3 is CASSLWGGNYEQYF. CDR3 nucleotides: TGTGCCAGCAGTTTATGGGGCGGGAACTACGAGCAGTACTTC.

This clone turned up a few times. The genes are TRBV5-4 and TRBJ1-2; tentative D call: TRBD1 (5 bases). This CDR3 has 13 amino acids. CDR1 and CDR2 (germline): SGHNT, YYREEE (reference sequence). V lost 5 bases, J lost 1 base, and 9 bases lay in between. The DNA for the CDR3 is TGTGCCAGCAGTGACCAGGGTAACTATGGCTACACCTTC. Translating gives CASSDQGNYGYTF.

The chain links TRBV27 to TRBJ2-5; a possible D gene is TRBD1 (6 bases). Germline V gene data show CDR1 as MNHEY and CDR2 as SMNVEV (reference sequence). V lost 4 bases and J lost 4, with 13 bases in between. This CDR3 has 14 amino acids. The CDR3 coding sequence is TGTGCCAGCAGTTATACGGGACAAAGAGAGACCCAGTACTTC. It translates to CASSYTGQRETQYF.

This clone was seen only a few times. The chain carries TRBV29-1 and TRBJ1-1; 7 bases line up with TRBD1. CDR1 SQVTM and CDR2 ANQGSEA come from the germline V gene. V dropped 5 bases and J dropped 1; count of bases not matched to a gene: 4. CDR3 size: 13 residues. The CDR3 DNA reads TGCAGCGTTTCCTGGGACAGGAACACTGAAGCTTTCTTT. Translation gives CSVSWDRNTEAFF.